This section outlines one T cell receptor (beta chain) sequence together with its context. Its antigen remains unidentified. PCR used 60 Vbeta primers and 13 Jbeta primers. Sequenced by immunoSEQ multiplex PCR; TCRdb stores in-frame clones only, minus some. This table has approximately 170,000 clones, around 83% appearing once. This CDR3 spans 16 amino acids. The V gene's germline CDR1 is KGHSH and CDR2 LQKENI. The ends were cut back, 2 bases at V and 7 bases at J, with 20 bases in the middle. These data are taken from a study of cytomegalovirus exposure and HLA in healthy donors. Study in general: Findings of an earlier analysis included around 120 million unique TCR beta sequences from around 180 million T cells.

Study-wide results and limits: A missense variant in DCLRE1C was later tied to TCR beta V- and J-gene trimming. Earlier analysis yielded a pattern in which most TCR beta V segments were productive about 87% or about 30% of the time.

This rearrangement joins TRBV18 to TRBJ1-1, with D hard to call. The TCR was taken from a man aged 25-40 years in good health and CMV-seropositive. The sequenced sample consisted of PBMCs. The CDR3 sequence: CASSPASGMGTNEAFF. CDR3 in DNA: TGTGCCAGCTCACCAGCCAGCGGGATGGGTACCAATGAAGCTTTCTTT. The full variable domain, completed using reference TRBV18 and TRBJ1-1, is NAGVMQNPRHLVRRRGQEARLRCSPMKGHSHVYWYRQLPEEGLKFMVYLQKENIIDESGMPKERFSAEFPKEGPSILRIQQVVRGDSAAYFCASSPASGMGTNEAFFGQGTRLTVV.